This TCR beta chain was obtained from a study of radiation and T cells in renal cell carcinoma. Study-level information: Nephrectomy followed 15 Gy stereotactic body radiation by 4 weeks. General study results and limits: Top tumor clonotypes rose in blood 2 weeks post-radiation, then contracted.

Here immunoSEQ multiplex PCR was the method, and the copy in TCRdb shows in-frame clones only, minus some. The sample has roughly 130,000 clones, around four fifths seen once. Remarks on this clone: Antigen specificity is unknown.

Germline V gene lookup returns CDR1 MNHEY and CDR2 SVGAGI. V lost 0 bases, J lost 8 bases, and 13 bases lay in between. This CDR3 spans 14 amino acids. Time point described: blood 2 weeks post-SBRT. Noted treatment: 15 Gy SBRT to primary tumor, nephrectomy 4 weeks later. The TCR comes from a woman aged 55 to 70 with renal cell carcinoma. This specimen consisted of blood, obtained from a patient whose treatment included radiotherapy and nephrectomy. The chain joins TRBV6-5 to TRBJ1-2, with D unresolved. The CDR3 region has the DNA TGTGCCAGCAGTTACTCGACGAGGGCCTCCGGCTACACCTTC. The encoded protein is CASSYSTRASGYTF.